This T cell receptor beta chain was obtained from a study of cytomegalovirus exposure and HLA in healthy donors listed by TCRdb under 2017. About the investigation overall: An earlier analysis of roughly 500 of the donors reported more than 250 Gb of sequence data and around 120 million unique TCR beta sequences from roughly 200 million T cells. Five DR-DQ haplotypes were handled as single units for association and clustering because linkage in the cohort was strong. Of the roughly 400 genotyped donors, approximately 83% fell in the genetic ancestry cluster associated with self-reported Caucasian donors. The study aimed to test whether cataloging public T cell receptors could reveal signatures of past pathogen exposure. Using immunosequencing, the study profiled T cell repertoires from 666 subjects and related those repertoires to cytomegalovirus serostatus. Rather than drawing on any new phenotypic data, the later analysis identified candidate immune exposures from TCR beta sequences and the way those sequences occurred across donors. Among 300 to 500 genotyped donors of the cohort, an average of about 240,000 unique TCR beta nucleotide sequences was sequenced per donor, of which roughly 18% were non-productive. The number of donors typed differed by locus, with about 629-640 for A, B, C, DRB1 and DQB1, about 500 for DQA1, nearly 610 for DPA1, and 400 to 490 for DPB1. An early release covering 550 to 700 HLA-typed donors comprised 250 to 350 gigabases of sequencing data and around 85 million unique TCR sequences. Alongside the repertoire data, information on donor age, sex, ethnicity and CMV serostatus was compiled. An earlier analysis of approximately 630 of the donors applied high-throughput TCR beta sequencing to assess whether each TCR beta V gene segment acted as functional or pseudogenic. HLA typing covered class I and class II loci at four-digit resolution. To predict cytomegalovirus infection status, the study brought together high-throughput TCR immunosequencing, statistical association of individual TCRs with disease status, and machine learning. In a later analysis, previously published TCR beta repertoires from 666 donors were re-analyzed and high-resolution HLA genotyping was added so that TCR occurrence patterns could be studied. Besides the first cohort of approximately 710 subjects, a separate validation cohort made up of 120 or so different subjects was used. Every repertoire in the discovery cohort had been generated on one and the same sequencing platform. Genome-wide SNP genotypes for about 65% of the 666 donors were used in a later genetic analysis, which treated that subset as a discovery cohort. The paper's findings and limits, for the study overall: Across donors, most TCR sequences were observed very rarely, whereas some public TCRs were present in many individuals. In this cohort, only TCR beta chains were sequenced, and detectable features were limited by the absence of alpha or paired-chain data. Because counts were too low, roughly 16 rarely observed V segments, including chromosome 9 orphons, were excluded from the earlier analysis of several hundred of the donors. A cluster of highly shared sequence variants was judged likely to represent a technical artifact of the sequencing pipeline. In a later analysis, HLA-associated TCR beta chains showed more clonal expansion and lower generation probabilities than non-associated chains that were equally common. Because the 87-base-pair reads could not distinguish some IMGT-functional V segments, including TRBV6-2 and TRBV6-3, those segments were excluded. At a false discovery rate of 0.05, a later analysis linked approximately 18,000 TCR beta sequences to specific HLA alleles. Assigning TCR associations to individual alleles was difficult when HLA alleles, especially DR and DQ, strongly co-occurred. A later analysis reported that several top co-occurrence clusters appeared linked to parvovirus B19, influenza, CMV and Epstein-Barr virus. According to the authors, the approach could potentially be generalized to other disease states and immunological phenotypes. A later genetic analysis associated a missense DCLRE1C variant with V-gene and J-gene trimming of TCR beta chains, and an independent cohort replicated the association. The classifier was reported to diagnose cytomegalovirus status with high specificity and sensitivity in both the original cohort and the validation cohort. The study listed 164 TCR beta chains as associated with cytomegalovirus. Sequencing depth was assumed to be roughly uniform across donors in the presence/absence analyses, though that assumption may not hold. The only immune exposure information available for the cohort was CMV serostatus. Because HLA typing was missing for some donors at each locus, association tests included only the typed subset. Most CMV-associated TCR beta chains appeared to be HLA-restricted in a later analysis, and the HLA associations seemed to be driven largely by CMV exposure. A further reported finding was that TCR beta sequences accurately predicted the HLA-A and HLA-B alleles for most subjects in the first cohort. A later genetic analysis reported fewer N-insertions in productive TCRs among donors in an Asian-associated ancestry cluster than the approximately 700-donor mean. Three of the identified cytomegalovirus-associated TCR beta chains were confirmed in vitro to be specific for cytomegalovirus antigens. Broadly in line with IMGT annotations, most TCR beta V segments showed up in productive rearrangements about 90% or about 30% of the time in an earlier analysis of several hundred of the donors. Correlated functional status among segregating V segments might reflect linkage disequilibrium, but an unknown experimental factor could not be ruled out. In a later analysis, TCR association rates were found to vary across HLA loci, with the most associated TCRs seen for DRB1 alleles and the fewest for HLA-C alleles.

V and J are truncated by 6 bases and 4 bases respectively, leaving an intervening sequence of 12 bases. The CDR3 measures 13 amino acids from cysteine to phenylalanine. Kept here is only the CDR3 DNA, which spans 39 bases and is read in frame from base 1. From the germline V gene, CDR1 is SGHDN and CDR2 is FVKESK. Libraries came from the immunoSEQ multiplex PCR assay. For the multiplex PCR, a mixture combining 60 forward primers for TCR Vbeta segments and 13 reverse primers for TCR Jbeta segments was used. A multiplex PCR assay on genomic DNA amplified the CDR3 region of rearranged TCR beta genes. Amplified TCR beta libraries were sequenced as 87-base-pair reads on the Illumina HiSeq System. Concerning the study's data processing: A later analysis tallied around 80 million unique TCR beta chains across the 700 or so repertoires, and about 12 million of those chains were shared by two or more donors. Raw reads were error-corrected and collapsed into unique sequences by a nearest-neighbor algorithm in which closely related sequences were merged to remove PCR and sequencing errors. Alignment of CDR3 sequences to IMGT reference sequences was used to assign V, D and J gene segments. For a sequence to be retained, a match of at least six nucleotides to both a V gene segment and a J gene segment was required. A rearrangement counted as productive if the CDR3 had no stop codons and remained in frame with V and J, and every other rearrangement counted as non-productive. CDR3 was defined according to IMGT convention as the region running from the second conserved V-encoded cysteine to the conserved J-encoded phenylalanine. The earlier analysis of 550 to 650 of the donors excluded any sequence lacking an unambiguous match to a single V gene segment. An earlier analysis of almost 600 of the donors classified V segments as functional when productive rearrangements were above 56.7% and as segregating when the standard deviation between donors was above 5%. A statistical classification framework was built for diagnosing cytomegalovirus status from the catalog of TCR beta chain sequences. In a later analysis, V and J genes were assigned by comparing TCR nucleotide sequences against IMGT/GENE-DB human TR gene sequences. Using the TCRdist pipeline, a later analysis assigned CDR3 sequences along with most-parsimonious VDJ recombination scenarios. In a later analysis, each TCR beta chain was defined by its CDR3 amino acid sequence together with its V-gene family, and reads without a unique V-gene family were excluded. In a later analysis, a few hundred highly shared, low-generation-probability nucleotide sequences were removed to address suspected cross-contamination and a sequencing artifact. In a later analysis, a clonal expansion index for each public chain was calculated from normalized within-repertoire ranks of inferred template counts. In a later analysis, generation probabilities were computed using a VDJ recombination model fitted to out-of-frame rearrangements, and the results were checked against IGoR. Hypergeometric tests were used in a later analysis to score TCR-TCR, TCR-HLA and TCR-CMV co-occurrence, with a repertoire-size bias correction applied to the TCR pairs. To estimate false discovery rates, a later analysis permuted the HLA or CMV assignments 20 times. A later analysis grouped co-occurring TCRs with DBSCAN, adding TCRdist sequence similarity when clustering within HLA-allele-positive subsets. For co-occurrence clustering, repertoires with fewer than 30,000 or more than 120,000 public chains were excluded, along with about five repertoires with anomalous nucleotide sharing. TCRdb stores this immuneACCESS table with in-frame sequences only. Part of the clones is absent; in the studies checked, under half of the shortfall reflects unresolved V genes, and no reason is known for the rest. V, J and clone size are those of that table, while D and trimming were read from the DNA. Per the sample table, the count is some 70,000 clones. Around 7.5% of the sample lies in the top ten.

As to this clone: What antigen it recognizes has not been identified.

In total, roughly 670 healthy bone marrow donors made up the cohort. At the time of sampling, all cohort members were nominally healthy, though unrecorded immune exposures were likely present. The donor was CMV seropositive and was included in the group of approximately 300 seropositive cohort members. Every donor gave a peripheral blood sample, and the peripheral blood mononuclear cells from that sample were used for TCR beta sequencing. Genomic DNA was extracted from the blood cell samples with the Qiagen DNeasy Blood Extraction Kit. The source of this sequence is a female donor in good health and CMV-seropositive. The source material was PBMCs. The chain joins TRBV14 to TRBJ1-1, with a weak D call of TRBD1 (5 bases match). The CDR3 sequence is CASSIRVGTEAFF. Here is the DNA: TGTGCCAGCAGTATCAGGGTGGGCACTGAAGCTTTCTTT.